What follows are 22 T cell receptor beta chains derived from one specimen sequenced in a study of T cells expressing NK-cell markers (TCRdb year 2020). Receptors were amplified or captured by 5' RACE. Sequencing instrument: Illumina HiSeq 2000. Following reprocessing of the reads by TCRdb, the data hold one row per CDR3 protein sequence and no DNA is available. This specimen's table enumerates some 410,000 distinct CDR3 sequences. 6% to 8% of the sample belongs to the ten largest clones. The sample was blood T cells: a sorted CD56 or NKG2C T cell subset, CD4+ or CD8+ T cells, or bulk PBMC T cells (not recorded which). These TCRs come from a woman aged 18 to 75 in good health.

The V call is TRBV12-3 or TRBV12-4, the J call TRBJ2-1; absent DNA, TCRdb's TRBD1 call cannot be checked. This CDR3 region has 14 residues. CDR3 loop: CASSPRDSYNEQFF.

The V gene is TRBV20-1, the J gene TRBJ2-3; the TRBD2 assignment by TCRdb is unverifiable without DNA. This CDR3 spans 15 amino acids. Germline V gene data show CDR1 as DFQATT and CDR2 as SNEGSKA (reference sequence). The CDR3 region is CSARGLAGSTDTQYF.

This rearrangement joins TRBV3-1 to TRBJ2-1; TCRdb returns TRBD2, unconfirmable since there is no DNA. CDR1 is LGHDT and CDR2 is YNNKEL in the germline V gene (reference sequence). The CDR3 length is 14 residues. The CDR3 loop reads CASSRATKGGEQFF.

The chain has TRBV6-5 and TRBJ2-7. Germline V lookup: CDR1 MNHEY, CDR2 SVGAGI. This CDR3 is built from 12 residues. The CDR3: CASSYSMHEQYF.

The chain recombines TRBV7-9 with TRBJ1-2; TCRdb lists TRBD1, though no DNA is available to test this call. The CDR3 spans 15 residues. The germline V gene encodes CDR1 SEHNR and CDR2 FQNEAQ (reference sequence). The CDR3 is CASSPEPQGSGGYTF.

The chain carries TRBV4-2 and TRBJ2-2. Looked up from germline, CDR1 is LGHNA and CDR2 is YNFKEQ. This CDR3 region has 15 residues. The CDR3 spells CASSQGGETTGELFF.

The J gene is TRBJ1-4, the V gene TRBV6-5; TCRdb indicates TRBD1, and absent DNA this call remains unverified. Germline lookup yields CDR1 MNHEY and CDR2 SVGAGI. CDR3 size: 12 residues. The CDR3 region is CASRGVNEKLFF.

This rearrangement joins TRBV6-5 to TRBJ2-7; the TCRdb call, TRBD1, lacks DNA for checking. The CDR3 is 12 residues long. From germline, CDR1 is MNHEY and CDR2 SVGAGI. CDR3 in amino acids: CASRGQFYEQYF.

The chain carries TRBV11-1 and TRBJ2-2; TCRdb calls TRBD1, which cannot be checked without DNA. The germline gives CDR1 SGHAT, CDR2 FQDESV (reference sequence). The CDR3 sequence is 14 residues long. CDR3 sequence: CASSTQGSTGELFF.

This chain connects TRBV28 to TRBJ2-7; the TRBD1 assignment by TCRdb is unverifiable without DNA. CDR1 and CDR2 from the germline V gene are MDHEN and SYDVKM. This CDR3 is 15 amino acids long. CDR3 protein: CASSPRTGGKYEQYF.

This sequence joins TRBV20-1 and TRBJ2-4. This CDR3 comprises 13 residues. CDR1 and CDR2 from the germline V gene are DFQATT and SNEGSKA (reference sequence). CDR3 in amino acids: CSAAGVAKNIQYF.

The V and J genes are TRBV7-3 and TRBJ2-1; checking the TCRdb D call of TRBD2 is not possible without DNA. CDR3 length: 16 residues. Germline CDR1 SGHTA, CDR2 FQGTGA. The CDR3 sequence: CASSLKVAWPPVEQFF.

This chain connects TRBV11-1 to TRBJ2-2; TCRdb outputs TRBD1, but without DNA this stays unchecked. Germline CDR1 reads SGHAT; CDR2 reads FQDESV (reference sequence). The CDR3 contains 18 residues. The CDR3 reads CASSLRGSGAPSTGELFF.

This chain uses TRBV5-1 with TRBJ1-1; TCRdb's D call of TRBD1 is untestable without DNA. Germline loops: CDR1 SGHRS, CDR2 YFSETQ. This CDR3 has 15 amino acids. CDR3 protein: CASSRATGGDTEAFF.

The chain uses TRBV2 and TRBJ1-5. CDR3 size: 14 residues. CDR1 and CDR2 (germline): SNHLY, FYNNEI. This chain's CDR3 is CASSGLTGNQPQHF.

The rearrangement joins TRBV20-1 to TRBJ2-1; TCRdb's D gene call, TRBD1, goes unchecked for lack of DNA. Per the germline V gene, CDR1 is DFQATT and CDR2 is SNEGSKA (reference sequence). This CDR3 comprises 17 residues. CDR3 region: CSARDLAGARSYNEQFF.

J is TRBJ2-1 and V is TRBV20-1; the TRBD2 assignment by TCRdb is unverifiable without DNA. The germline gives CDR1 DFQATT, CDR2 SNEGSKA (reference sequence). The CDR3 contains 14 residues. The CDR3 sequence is CSASSPGGYNEQFF.

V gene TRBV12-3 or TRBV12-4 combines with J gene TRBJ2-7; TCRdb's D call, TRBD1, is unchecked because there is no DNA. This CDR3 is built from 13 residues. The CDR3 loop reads CASSPGQGYEQYF.

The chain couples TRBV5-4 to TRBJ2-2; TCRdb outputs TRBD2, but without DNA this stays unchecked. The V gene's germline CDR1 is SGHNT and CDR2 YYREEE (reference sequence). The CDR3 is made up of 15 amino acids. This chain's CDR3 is CASSWEAGGDRELFF.

CDR3 in amino acids: CASSWIAGDLTDTQYF. This chain links TRBV6-5 with TRBJ2-3; TCRdb returns TRBD2, unconfirmable since there is no DNA. The CDR3 is 16 residues long. Germline-derived CDR1 and CDR2 are MNHEY and SVGAGI.

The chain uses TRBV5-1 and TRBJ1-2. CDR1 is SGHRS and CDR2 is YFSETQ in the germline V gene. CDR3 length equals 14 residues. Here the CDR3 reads CASSLAGRNYGYTF.

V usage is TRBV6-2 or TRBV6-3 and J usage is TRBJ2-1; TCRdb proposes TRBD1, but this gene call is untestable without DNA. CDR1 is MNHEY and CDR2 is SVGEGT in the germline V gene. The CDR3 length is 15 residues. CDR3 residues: CASSYWDRGINEQFF.